A single sample is the source of the 30 T cell receptor beta chains below, sequenced in a study of T cells in Graves' hyperthyroidism and ophthalmopathy. RNA transcripts were the template for amplifying TCR beta CDR3 regions. RT-PCR in the first round (using the HTBI primer set) targeted the TCR CDR3. TCRdb re-called the multiplex PCR reads through MiXCR, storing one row per CDR3 protein. The sample contains 350,000 or so distinct CDR3 sequences, around a fifth of which appear only once. The sample taken for sequencing was blood. The source is a woman aged 45-65 years with Graves' hyperthyroidism.

V is TRBV15 and J is TRBJ2-7; 11 nucleotides agree with TRBD1. Germline values: CDR1 LNHNV, CDR2 YYDKDF (reference sequence). V lost 5 bases and J lost 2; bases outside the gene matches: 14. The CDR3 is 18 amino acids. CDR3 DNA: TGTGCCACCAGCCCCGGGGACAGGGGGGGGTCCCTTACCTACGAGCAGTACTTC. Translation gives CATSPGDRGGSLTYEQYF.

V and J are TRBV27 and TRBJ1-3, with D perhaps TRBD1 (5 bases). The CDR3 spans 14 residues. In germline, CDR1 is MNHEY, CDR2 SMNVEV (reference sequence). V lost 7 bases to trimming and J lost 0 bases, with 10 bases between them. The CDR3 DNA is TGTGCCAGCAAGGGGCTCGGCTCTGGAAACACCATATATTTT. It codes for CASKGLGSGNTIYF.

The chain is built from TRBV6-2 or TRBV6-3 and TRBJ2-7; D uncertain. The CDR3 covers 11 residues. Per germline, CDR1 MNHEY and CDR2 SVGEGT. Trimming left V 2 bases short and J 4 bases short, with 3 bases between. The CDR3 nucleotides read TGTGCCAGCAGTTACGAGTACGAGCAGTACTTC. Translation: CASSYEYEQYF.

This clonotype was recorded at least ten times. The CDR3 region has the DNA TGCGCCAGCAGCCTGGGACAGGGAATTCAGGAGACCCAGTACTTC. Translated, it gives CASSLGQGIQETQYF. The V and J genes are TRBV5-1 and TRBJ2-5, with 9 nucleotides matching TRBD1. Germline loops: CDR1 SGHRS, CDR2 YFSETQ. V gave up 4 bases and J gave up 5 bases; unmatched junction bases: 9. This CDR3 is built from 15 residues.

This clonotype occurred many times. J is TRBJ2-5 and V is TRBV24-1; 7 bases are shared with TRBD1. The CDR3 totals 14 residues. V shed 4 bases, J shed 9 bases, and the junction held 10 bases outside the gene matches. The germline CDR1 and CDR2 sequences are KGHDR and SFDVKD. CDR3 bases: TGTGCCACCAGTGACGGGACAGCCTCCAGGGCCCAGTACTTC. Translating gives CATSDGTASRAQYF.

This clonotype was detected a few times. The chain employs TRBV3-1 and TRBJ1-3; D is undetermined. Trimming took 0 bases from V and 0 from J, leaving 6 bases between them. The CDR3 length is 15 residues. Germline CDR1 is LGHDT and CDR2 is YNNKEL (reference sequence). CDR3 DNA: TGTGCCAGCAGCCAAGATTCCGGCTCTGGAAACACCATATATTTT. It translates to CASSQDSGSGNTIYF.

This clonotype was seen many times. The chain has TRBV5-1 and TRBJ2-7; D remains ambiguous. CDR3 length equals 14 residues. Germline V CDR1 and CDR2: SGHRS, YFSETQ. With 0 bases removed from V and 6 bases from J, the gap between germline ends came to 13 bases. The CDR3 nucleotides are TGCGCCAGCAGCTTGGCCGTGAGTAGTTCCGAGCAGTACTTC. This sequence encodes CASSLAVSSSEQYF.

There are many counts of this clonotype. This chain connects TRBV2 to TRBJ1-1, with unresolved D. Germline CDR1 reads SNHLY; CDR2 reads FYNNEI. V was cut by 4 bases and J by 4 bases, with 10 bases left in between. This CDR3 contains 13 residues. CDR3 protein: CASSGRQLTEAFF. The CDR3 nucleotides are TGTGCCAGCAGTGGTCGGCAGCTCACTGAAGCTTTCTTT. Using reference TRBV2 and TRBJ1-1 for the parts outside the CDR3, the full variable domain is EPEVTQTPSHQVTQMGQEVILRCVPISNHLYFYWYRQILGQKVEFLVSFYNNEISEKSEIFDDQFSVERPDGSNFTLKIRSTKLEDSAMYFCASSGRQLTEAFFGQGTRLTVV.

The sample holds many counts of this clonotype. V is TRBV2 and J is TRBJ2-2, with 12 nucleotides matching TRBD2. The CDR3 spans 16 residues. Trimming removed 3 bases from V and 4 bases from J; junction bases left unmatched: 3. Germline V gene sequence: CDR1 SNHLY, CDR2 FYNNEI. This CDR3 is CASSETSGRTTGELFF. The CDR3 DNA follows: TGTGCCAGCAGTGAGACTAGCGGGAGAACCACCGGGGAGCTGTTTTTT.

This clonotype was found many times. V gene TRBV3-1 combines with J gene TRBJ2-5; unclear D gene. Trimming took off 3 bases at V and 5 bases at J, with 10 bases between the two ends. CDR1 and CDR2 (germline): LGHDT, YNNKEL (reference sequence). The CDR3 spans 13 residues. CDR3: CASSQRPEETQYF. Here the CDR3 DNA reads TGTGCCAGCAGCCAGAGACCGGAGGAGACCCAGTACTTC.

This clonotype was recorded at least ten times. The chain couples TRBV3-1 to TRBJ2-7; D possibly uses TRBD1 or TRBD2 (6 bases each). The CDR3 has 18 amino acids. The V gene's germline CDR1 is LGHDT and CDR2 YNNKEL (reference sequence). Trimming removed 1 base from V and 2 bases from J, with 21 bases in between. The DNA of the CDR3 is TGTGCCAGCAGCCAAGTACGAGGGGGGTTGCCAACAACCTACGAGCAGTACTTC. This sequence encodes CASSQVRGGLPTTYEQYF.

This clonotype was recorded many times. The V call is TRBV3-1, the J call TRBJ2-3; the D gene is possibly TRBD2 (6 bases). Per the germline V gene, CDR1 is LGHDT and CDR2 is YNNKEL (reference sequence). The length of the CDR3 is 15 residues. Deletions cut 3 bases from V and 2 bases from J, with 12 bases between. This CDR3 reads CASSQDSGFTDTQYF. CDR3 nucleotide sequence: TGTGCCAGCAGCCAGGATAGCGGATTCACAGATACGCAGTATTTT.

Ten or more counts support this clonotype. V usage is TRBV30 and J usage is TRBJ2-7; 7 bases line up with TRBD1. J lost 3 bases, V lost 3 bases, and 5 bases had no gene match. CDR1 and CDR2 from the germline V gene are GTSNPN and SVGIG (reference sequence). There are 13 residues in the CDR3. The CDR3 region is CAWSEDRLYEQYF. The CDR3 bases are TGTGCCTGGAGCGAGGACAGGCTCTACGAGCAGTACTTC.

The CDR3 region has the DNA TGCAGCGTTTTACAGGGGAACACTGAAGCTTTCTTT. This gives the protein CSVLQGNTEAFF. The genes are TRBV29-1 and TRBJ1-1, with D perhaps TRBD1 (6 bases). The V and J ends lost 5 bases and 1 base respectively, with 8 bases between them. Germline CDR1 SQVTM, CDR2 ANQGSEA. This CDR3 is 12 amino acids long.

This chain joins TRBV27 and TRBJ2-1, with 12 positions matching TRBD2. CDR3 length: 14 residues. Germline loops: CDR1 MNHEY, CDR2 SMNVEV (reference sequence). J lost 9 bases, V lost 8 bases, and 8 bases had no gene match. CDR3 nucleotides: TGTGCCAGCCGCGGACTAGCGGGACTGTCTGAGCAGTTCTTC. Its translation: CASRGLAGLSEQFF.

This clonotype was observed at least ten times. The genes are TRBV7-6 and TRBJ2-3, with TRBD2 matching 7 bases. The CDR3 has 17 residues. The V gene's germline CDR1 is SGHVS and CDR2 FNYEAQ. Trimming took 1 base from V and 7 from J; bases not matched to a gene: 14. In nucleotides, the CDR3 is TGTGCCAGCAGCTTAGGTTCTAGCGGTATGGTTGGGCATACGCAGTATTTT. Translated, it gives CASSLGSSGMVGHTQYF.

This clonotype occurred many times. In DNA form, the CDR3 reads TGTGCCTGGAGGGGGGGGAGCACTGAAGCTTTCTTT. It codes for CAWRGGSTEAFF. J is TRBJ1-1 and V is TRBV30; D possibly corresponds to TRBD1 (5 bases). The CDR3 sequence is 12 residues long. V lost 3 bases to trimming and J lost 4 bases, with 9 bases between them. Germline lookup yields CDR1 GTSNPN and CDR2 SVGIG (reference sequence). Supplemented by reference TRBV30 and TRBJ1-1, the full variable domain reads SQTIHQWPATLVQPVGSPLSLECTVEGTSNPNLYWYRQAAGRGLQLLFYSVGIGQISSEVPQNLSASRPQDRQFILSSKKLLLSDSGFYLCAWRGGSTEAFFGQGTRLTVV.

This clonotype was found once. One end of the junction is discordant with germline, which a read error may explain. The V gene is TRBV5-4, the J gene TRBJ2-3, with a tentative D call TRBD2 (5 bases). Germline CDR1 is SGHNT and CDR2 is YYREEE (reference sequence). The CDR3 covers 17 residues. This chain's CDR3 is CASSLGGGSRSTDTLYF. The CDR3 nucleotides are TGTGCCAGCAGCTTGGGCGGCGGGTCCCGTAGCACAGATACGCTGTATTTT.

The genes are TRBV27 and TRBJ2-2; 15 bases map to TRBD2. V was clipped by 5 bases and J by 7 bases; unmatched bases: 8. Germline values: CDR1 MNHEY, CDR2 SMNVEV (reference sequence). The CDR3 totals 17 residues. The CDR3 region has the DNA TGTGCCAGCAGTGCCCCGGGACTAGCGGGAGGAAGCGGGGAGCTGTTTTTT. This translates into CASSAPGLAGGSGELFF.

This clonotype showed up many times. The gene calls are TRBV28 and TRBJ1-4; maybe TRBD1 (5 bases). Trimming pared 2 bases from V and 7 bases from J, leaving 11 bases between. CDR3 length equals 14 residues. From germline, CDR1 is MDHEN and CDR2 SYDVKM. The CDR3 loop is CASSLGGAGEKLFF. CDR3 bases: TGTGCCAGCAGTTTAGGAGGGGCTGGTGAAAAACTGTTTTTT.

This clonotype was recorded many times. A junction end diverges from the germline sequence, so it may reflect a read error. The rearrangement joins TRBV5-1 to TRBJ2-1, with unresolved D. This CDR3 has 13 residues. The germline gives CDR1 SGHRS, CDR2 YFSETQ. For the CDR3, the DNA is TGTGCCAGCAGCCTTGGGACCTACAATGAGCAGTTCTTC. Its protein product is CASSLGTYNEQFF.

This clonotype was counted many times. The DNA for the CDR3 is TGTGCCAGCAGTCTCGCGGGACAGGTTTACAATGAGCAGTTCTTC. This gives the protein CASSLAGQVYNEQFF. The chain joins TRBV28 to TRBJ2-1; TRBD1 matches 8 bases. The CDR3 is made up of 15 amino acids. V lost 5 bases and J lost 4; bases outside the gene matches: 7. Germline CDR1 and CDR2: MDHEN and SYDVKM.

This sequence joins TRBV11-2 and TRBJ1-1; TRBD1 is a possible D gene (5 bases). The germline gives CDR1 SGHAT, CDR2 FQNNGV. The CDR3 sequence is 17 residues long. Trimming took off 1 base at V and 0 bases at J, with 15 bases between the two ends. The CDR3 loop is CASSLGGRRQLNTEAFF. The CDR3 nucleotides read TGTGCCAGCAGCTTAGGCGGGAGGAGACAGCTGAACACTGAAGCTTTCTTT.

This clonotype was seen at least ten times. The rearrangement links TRBV5-6 to TRBJ1-4; maybe TRBD1 (5 bases). This CDR3 region has 15 residues. From germline, CDR1 is SGHDT and CDR2 YYEEEE. Trimming cost V 3 bases and J 4 bases, with 13 bases left between them. CDR3 protein: CASSSEGLLNEKLFF. CDR3 in DNA: TGTGCCAGCAGCTCTGAGGGACTTCTTAATGAAAAACTGTTTTTT. Looking up the rest from reference TRBV5-6 and TRBJ1-4 gives the full variable domain: DAGVTQSPTHLIKTRGQQVTLRCSPKSGHDTVSWYQQALGQGPQFIFQYYEEEERQRGNFPDRFSGHQFPNYSSELNVNALLLGDSALYLCASSSEGLLNEKLFFGSGTQLSVL.

For this clonotype: A clone one base away is much larger, so this may be a read error. The chain carries TRBV28 and TRBJ1-5; 7 bases agree with TRBD1. CDR1 is MDHEN and CDR2 is SYDVKM in the germline V gene. V trimming: 6 bases; J trimming: 0 bases; junction bases outside the gene matches: 8. The CDR3 is 16 residues long. DNA of the CDR3: TGTGCCAGCAGGCGGGACAGCATGAATAGCAATCAGCCCCAGCATTTT. This encodes CASRRDSMNSNQPQHF.

Ten or more counts support this clonotype. The chain couples TRBV7-2 to TRBJ1-5; unclear D gene. The germline V gene encodes CDR1 SGHTA and CDR2 FQGNSA. The ends were cut back, 2 bases at V and 9 bases at J, with 11 bases in the middle. The CDR3 spans 13 residues. The CDR3 sequence: CASSLSSNRPQHF. The CDR3 coding sequence is TGTGCCAGCAGCTTATCGTCCAACCGGCCCCAGCATTTT.

This clonotype came up a few times. This may arise from a read error, as a much more abundant clone is one base away. This chain uses TRBV5-1 with TRBJ1-2, with D perhaps TRBD1 (5 bases). Trimming pared 1 base from V and 7 bases from J, leaving 20 bases between. Germline V CDR1 and CDR2: SGHRS, YFSETQ. The CDR3 spans 16 residues. The CDR3 coding sequence is TGCGCCAGCAGCTTGTTCGGGACGGAGGGCGCAAGTGGCTACACCTTC. Translation gives CASSLFGTEGASGYTF.

The chain carries TRBV28 and TRBJ1-5, with D unclear. The CDR3 covers 14 residues. Deletions cut 7 bases from V and 6 bases from J, with 16 bases between. Germline V lookup: CDR1 MDHEN, CDR2 SYDVKM. This chain's CDR3 is CASTPQAGGQPQHF. The DNA for the CDR3 is TGTGCCAGCACCCCTCAAGCGGGAGGTCAGCCCCAGCATTTT.

The chain employs TRBV15 and TRBJ2-7; no clear D gene. Germline lookup yields CDR1 LNHNV and CDR2 YYDKDF (reference sequence). The CDR3 is 10 amino acids. Trimming pared 8 bases from V and 6 bases from J, leaving 8 bases between. DNA for the CDR3: TGTGCCACCCCTCCCTTCGAGCAGTACTTC. Protein product: CATPPFEQYF.

This clonotype appeared many times. This chain links TRBV6-1 with TRBJ2-4; TRBD2 is a possible D gene (6 bases). Germline-derived CDR1 and CDR2 are MNHNS and SASEGT. The V gene lost 5 bases and the J gene lost 2 bases, with 13 bases spanning the gap. This CDR3 has 15 amino acids. CDR3 DNA: TGTGCCAGCAGTCGGTCGGGGGATCCCAAAAACATTCAGTACTTC. Protein sequence: CASSRSGDPKNIQYF.